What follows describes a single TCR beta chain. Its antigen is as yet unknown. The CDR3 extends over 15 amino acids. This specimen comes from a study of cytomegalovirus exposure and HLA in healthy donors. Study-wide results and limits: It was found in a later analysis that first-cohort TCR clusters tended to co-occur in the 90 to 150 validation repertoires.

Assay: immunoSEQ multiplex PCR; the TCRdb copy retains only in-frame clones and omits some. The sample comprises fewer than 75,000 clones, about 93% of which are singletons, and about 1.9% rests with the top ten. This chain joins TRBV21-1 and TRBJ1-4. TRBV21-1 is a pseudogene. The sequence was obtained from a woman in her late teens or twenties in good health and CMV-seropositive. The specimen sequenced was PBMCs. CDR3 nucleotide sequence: TGTGCCAGCAGCGTGCCGGGTTCGGAGGGGGAAAAACTGTTTTTT. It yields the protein CASSVPGSEGEKLFF.